Listed below are T cell receptor beta chains from one sample, sequenced in a study of OX40 agonist ivuxolimab in advanced cancers. Only in-frame clones appear in the TCRdb table, and some are missing; sequencing was by immunoSEQ multiplex PCR. The sample includes roughly 30,000 clones, approximately 86% of them seen just once. The source was CD4+ or CD8+ T cells sorted from blood, collected in a trial of the OX40 agonist ivuxolimab. These receptors all stem from an adult with an advanced solid tumor such as melanoma, head and neck, liver or kidney cancer. The CDR3 runs from the conserved cysteine through the conserved F or W. The D gene is left open where the match is weak. Size tells how often a clone was seen (once, few, many) or the class of an expanded clone, and some rows leave it out.

D: -; J: TRBJ2-1; size: -; V: TRBV13; DNA: TGTGCCAGCAGCTTAGATAGCGGAGCGAACAATGAGCAGTTCTTC; CDR3: CASSLDSGANNEQFF
D: TRBD2; J: TRBJ2-1; size: -; V: TRBV5-4; DNA: TGTGCCAGCAGCTTGGGGGGACTAGCGGGTTACAATGAGCAGTTCTTC; CDR3: CASSLGGLAGYNEQFF
D: -; J: TRBJ2-4; size: -; V: TRBV4-1; DNA: TGCGCCAGCAGCCTGGACCCGGTAGCCAAAAACATTCAGTACTTC; CDR3: CASSLDPVAKNIQYF
D: -; J: TRBJ2-3; size: once; V: TRBV14; DNA: TGTGCCAGCAGCCCCAAGATGTTCGGGGGCACAGATACGCAGTATTTT; CDR3: CASSPKMFGGTDTQYF
D: -; J: TRBJ1-1; size: -; V: TRBV27; DNA: TGTGCGAGTGGTTTCACTGAAGCTTTCTTT; CDR3: CASGFTEAFF
D: -; J: TRBJ1-5; size: -; V: TRBV11-2; DNA: TGTGCCAGCAGCCGCATCGTGACCGAAACACCTGCAATTTCCCGACCCCAGCATTTT; CDR3: CASSRIVTETPAISRPQHF
D: TRBD2; J: TRBJ2-7; size: -; V: TRBV7-9; DNA: TGTGCCAGCAGCCCCGCGGATAGCGGGAGGCGATCTGCCTACGAGCAGTACTTC; CDR3: CASSPADSGRRSAYEQYF
D: -; J: TRBJ2-3; size: -; V: TRBV6-4; DNA: TGTGCCAGCAGTGACGGCACAGATACGCAGTATTTT; CDR3: CASSDGTDTQYF
D: TRBD1; J: TRBJ1-1; size: -; V: TRBV6-6; DNA: TGTGCCAGCAGTTACTCTGGCAGGGGGTACACTGAAGCTTTCTTT; CDR3: CASSYSGRGYTEAFF
D: TRBD1; J: TRBJ1-5; size: -; V: TRBV6-5; DNA: TGTGCCAGCAGTTACCCCCGGACAGGGAAGCCCCAGCATTTT; CDR3: CASSYPRTGKPQHF
D: -; J: TRBJ2-7; size: -; V: TRBV28; DNA: TGTGCCAGCAGTTCGCGACAACGACACGAGCAGTACTTC; CDR3: CASSSRQRHEQYF
D: -; J: TRBJ2-1; size: -; V: TRBV27; DNA: TGTGCCAGCAGTTTTAGCCCCAATGAGCAGTTCTTC; CDR3: CASSFSPNEQFF
D: TRBD1; J: TRBJ2-1; size: -; V: TRBV9; DNA: TGTGCCAGCAGCGTACAGGGACAGACCTACAATGAGCAGTTCTTC; CDR3: CASSVQGQTYNEQFF
D: -; J: TRBJ2-1; size: -; V: TRBV9; DNA: TGTGCCAGCAGCGTAGGTGGCGGGACGAATGAGCAGTTCTTC; CDR3: CASSVGGGTNEQFF
D: -; J: TRBJ2-7; size: -; V: TRBV6-6; DNA: TGTGCCAGCAGTCCGGGGAGATTCCAATCCCAGGACGAGCAGTACTTC; CDR3: CASSPGRFQSQDEQYF
D: TRBD2; J: TRBJ2-1; size: once; V: TRBV10-3; DNA: TGTGCCATCAGTGATTATTCGGCGGGAGGGGCCAATGAGCAGTTCTTC; CDR3: CAISDYSAGGANEQFF
D: -; J: TRBJ2-1; size: -; V: TRBV27; DNA: TGTGCCAGTAGTTTTCAGGGGACGCCCTACAATGAGCAGTTCTTC; CDR3: CASSFQGTPYNEQFF
D: -; J: TRBJ1-1; size: once; V: TRBV28; DNA: TGTGCCAGCAGTTTAAGGGGGTGGAACACTGAAGCTTTCTTT; CDR3: CASSLRGWNTEAFF
D: TRBD2; J: TRBJ2-3; size: -; V: TRBV11-2; DNA: TGTGCCAGCAGCGCATTCTCGGGGGGAGGGACAGATACGCAGTATTTT; CDR3: CASSAFSGGGTDTQYF
D: -; J: TRBJ2-2; size: once; V: TRBV28; DNA: TGTGCCAGCCGAAAACAGGTGGGAAACACCGGGGAGCTGTTTTTT; CDR3: CASRKQVGNTGELFF
D: TRBD2; J: TRBJ2-7; size: -; V: TRBV4-1; DNA: TGCGCCAGCAGCTTTTCGGTAGCGGGAGTGGGTTACGAGCAGTACTTC; CDR3: CASSFSVAGVGYEQYF
D: -; J: TRBJ2-7; size: -; V: TRBV2; DNA: TGTGCCAGCAGTGTGCCGGCGGGAACCTACGAGCAGTACTTC; CDR3: CASSVPAGTYEQYF
D: -; J: TRBJ2-7; size: -; V: TRBV6-5; DNA: TGTGCCAGCAGTCCAACCCCTGAGCAGTACTTC; CDR3: CASSPTPEQYF
D: -; J: TRBJ2-7; size: -; V: TRBV28; DNA: TGTGCCAGCAGTTCCTCCGGTGCAAACGAGCAGTACTTC; CDR3: CASSSSGANEQYF
D: -; J: TRBJ2-1; size: -; V: TRBV4-2; DNA: TGTGCCAGCAGCCAAGTGACCACCGAAAGGGAGCAGTTCTTC; CDR3: CASSQVTTEREQFF
D: -; J: TRBJ2-2; size: -; V: TRBV18; DNA: TGTGCCAGCTCACTTGAGACTATATCGTATGGGGAGCTGTTTTTT; CDR3: CASSLETISYGELFF
D: -; J: TRBJ2-5; size: -; V: TRBV28; DNA: TGTGCCAGCAGTTTGCCGGGAGAGGCTGGGACCCAGTACTTC; CDR3: CASSLPGEAGTQYF
D: -; J: TRBJ2-7; size: -; V: TRBV10-3; DNA: TGTGCCATCAGTGCTGCGGGACAGTCCTACGAGCAGTACTTC; CDR3: CAISAAGQSYEQYF
D: -; J: TRBJ2-3; size: once; V: TRBV13; DNA: TGTGCCAGCAGCTTTGGGCGGAGCACAGATACGCAGTATTTT; CDR3: CASSFGRSTDTQYF
D: TRBD1; J: TRBJ2-7; size: -; V: TRBV9; DNA: TGTGCCAGCAGCGTTAGCGACAGGGGCTACGAGCAGTACTTC; CDR3: CASSVSDRGYEQYF
D: -; J: TRBJ1-5; size: -; V: TRBV7-3; DNA: TGTGCCAGCAGCCACTGGCCAGGGAGAAACAATCAGCCCCAGCATTTT; CDR3: CASSHWPGRNNQPQHF
D: -; J: TRBJ2-3; size: -; V: TRBV18; DNA: TGTGCCAGCTCACCAACAGGATACACAGATACGCAGTATTTT; CDR3: CASSPTGYTDTQYF
D: -; J: TRBJ1-1; size: medium-sized; V: TRBV6-1; DNA: TGTGCCAGCAGTGACAGGGAGAACACTGAAGCTTTCTTT; CDR3: CASSDRENTEAFF
D: -; J: TRBJ1-1; size: -; V: TRBV7-9; DNA: TGTGCCAGCAGCTTCACAGGGTCTGAAGCTTTCTTT; CDR3: CASSFTGSEAFF
D: -; J: TRBJ1-1; size: once; V: TRBV7-6; DNA: TGTGCCAGCAGCTCGATGGACGGGAACACTGAAGCTTTCTTT; CDR3: CASSSMDGNTEAFF